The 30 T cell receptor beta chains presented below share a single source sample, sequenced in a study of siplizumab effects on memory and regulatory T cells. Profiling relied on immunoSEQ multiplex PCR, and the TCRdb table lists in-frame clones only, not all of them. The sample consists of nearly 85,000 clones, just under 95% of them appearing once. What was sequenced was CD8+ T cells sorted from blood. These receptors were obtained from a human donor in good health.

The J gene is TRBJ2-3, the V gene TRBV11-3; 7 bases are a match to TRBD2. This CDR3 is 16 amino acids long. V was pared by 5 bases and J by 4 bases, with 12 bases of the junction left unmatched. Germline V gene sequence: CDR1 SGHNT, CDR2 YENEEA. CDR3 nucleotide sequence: TGTGCCAGCAGCGATAGGGGCGGGAGTAGCCCAGATACGCAGTATTTT. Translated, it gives CASSDRGGSSPDTQYF.

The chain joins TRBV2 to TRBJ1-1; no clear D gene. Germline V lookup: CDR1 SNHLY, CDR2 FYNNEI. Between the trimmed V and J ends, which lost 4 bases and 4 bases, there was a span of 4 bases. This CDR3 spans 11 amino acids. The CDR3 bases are TGTGCCAGCAGTGTTTCCACTGAAGCTTTCTTT. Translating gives CASSVSTEAFF.

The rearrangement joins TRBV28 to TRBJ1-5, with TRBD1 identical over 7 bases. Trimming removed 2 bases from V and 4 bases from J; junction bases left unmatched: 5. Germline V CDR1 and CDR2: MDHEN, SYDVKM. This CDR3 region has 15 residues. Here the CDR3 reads CASSLETGNNQPQHF. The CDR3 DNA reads TGTGCCAGCAGTTTAGAGACAGGGAATAATCAGCCCCAGCATTTT.

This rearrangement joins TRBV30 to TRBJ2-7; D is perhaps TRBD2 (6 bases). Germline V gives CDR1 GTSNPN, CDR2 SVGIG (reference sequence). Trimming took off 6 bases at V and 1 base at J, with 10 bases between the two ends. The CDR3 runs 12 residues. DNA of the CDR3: TGTGCCTGTAGCGGACCTTCCTACGAGCAGTACTTC. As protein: CACSGPSYEQYF.

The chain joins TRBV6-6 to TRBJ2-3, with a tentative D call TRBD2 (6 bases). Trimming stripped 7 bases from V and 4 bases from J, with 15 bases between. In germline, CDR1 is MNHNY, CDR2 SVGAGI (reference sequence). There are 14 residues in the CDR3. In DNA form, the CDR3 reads TGTGCCAGCACCCTCCCCGGGGGAGCAGATACGCAGTATTTT. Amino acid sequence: CASTLPGGADTQYF.

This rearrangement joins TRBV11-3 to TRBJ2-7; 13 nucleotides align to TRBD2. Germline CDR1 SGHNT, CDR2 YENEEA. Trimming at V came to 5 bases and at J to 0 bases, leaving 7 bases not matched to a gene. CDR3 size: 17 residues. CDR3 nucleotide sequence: TGTGCCAGCAGCGACACTAGCGGGAGGGCCGACTCCTACGAGCAGTACTTC. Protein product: CASSDTSGRADSYEQYF.

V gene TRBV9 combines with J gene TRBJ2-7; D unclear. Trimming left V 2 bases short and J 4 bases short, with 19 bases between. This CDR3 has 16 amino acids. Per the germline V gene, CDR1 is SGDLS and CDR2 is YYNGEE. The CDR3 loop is CASSVRGPEMGYEQYF. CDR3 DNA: TGTGCCAGCAGCGTCAGAGGTCCGGAGATGGGTTACGAGCAGTACTTC.

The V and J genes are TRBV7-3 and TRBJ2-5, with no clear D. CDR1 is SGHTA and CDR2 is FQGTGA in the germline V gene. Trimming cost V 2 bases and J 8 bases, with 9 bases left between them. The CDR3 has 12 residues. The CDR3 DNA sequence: TGTGCCAGCAGCTTAGGGTCTGGCACCCAGTACTTC. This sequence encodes CASSLGSGTQYF.

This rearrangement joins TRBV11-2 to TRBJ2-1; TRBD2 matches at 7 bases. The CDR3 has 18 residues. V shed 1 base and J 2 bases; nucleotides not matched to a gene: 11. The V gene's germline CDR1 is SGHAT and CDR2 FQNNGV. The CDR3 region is CASSLVSVAGVPYNEQFF. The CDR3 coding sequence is TGTGCCAGCAGCTTAGTGTCCGTCGCGGGAGTCCCCTACAATGAGCAGTTCTTC.

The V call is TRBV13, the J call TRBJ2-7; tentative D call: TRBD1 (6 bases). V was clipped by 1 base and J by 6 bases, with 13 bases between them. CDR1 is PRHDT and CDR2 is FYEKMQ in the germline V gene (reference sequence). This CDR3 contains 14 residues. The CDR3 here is CASSLEGHGVEQYF. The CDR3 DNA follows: TGTGCCAGCAGCTTAGAGGGACACGGCGTCGAGCAGTACTTC.

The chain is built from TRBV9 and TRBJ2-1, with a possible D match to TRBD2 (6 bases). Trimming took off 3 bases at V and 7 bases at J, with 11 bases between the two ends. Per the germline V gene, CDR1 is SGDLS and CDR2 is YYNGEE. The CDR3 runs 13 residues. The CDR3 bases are TGTGCCAGCAGCGCTTCGGGAGTAAATGAGCAGTTCTTC. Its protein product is CASSASGVNEQFF.

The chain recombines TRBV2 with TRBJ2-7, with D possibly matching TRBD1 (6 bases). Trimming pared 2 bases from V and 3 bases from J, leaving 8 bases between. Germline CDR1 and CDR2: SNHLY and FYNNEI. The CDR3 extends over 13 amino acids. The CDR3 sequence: CASSEMTGYEQYF. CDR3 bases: TGTGCCAGCAGTGAAATGACAGGCTACGAGCAGTACTTC.

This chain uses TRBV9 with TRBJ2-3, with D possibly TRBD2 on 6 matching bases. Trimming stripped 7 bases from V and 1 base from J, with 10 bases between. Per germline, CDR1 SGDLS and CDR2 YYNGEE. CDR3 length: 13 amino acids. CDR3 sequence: CASGGWGTDTQYF. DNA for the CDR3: TGTGCCAGCGGGGGGTGGGGCACAGATACGCAGTATTTT.

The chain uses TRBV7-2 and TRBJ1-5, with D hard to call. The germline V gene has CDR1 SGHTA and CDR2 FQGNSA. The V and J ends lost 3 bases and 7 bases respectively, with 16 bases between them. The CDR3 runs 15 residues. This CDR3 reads CASSLTTASYQPQHF. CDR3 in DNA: TGTGCCAGCAGCTTGACTACAGCGAGTTACCAGCCCCAGCATTTT.

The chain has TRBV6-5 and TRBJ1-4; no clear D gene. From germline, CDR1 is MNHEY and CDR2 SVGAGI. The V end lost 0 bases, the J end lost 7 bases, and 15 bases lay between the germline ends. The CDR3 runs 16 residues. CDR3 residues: CASSYSTGMSGEKLFF. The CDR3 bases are TGTGCCAGCAGTTACTCGACGGGGATGTCGGGTGAAAAACTGTTTTTT.

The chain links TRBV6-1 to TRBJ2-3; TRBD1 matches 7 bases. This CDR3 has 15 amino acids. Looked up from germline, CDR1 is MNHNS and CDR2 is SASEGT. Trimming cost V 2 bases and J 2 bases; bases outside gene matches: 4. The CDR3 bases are TGTGCCAGCAGTGAATGGGACAGTTACACAGATACGCAGTATTTT. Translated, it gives CASSEWDSYTDTQYF.

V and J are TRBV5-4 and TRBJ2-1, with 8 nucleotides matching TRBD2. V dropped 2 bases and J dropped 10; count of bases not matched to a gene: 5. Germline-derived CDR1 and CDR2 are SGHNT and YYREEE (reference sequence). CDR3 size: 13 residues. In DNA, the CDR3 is TGTGCCAGCAGCTTAGCGGGGGCGTTGGAGCAGTTCTTC. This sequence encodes CASSLAGALEQFF.

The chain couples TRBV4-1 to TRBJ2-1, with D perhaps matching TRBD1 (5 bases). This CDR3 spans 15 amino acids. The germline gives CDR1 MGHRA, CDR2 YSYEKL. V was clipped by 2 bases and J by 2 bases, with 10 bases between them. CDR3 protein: CASSQRQPPYNEQFF. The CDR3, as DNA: TGCGCCAGCAGCCAAAGACAGCCCCCCTACAATGAGCAGTTCTTC.

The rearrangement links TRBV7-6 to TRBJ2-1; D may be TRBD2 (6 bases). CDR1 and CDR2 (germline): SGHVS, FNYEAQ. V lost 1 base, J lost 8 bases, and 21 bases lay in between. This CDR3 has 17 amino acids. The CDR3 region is CASSLGSSEIKGDEQFF. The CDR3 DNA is TGTGCCAGCAGCTTAGGGTCTAGCGAAATAAAGGGCGATGAGCAGTTCTTC.

Here the CDR3 DNA reads TGTGCCAGCAGTTTTCGACGGGGCTTTTTTATGTCTGGGGCCAACGTCCTGACTTTC. It is translated as CASSFRRGFFMSGANVLTF. V and J are TRBV28 and TRBJ2-6; the D gene could be TRBD1 or TRBD2 (5 bases each). V was clipped by 3 bases and J by 1 base, with 19 bases between them. The V gene's germline CDR1 is MDHEN and CDR2 SYDVKM. This CDR3 contains 19 residues.

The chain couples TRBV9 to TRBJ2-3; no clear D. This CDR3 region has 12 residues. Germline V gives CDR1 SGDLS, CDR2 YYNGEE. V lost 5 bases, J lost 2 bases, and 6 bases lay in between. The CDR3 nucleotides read TGTGCCAGCAGGGGCGCCACAGATACGCAGTATTTT. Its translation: CASRGATDTQYF.

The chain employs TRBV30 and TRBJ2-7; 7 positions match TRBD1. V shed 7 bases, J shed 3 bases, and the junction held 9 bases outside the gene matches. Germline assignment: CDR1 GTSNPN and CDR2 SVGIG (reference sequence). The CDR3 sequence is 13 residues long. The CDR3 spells CASRDSLIYEQYF. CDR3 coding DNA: TGTGCCTCTCGGGACAGCTTAATCTACGAGCAGTACTTC. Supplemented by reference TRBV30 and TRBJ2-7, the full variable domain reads SQTIHQWPATLVQPVGSPLSLECTVEGTSNPNLYWYRQAAGRGLQLLFYSVGIGQISSEVPQNLSASRPQDRQFILSSKKLLLSDSGFYLCASRDSLIYEQYFGPGTRLTVT.

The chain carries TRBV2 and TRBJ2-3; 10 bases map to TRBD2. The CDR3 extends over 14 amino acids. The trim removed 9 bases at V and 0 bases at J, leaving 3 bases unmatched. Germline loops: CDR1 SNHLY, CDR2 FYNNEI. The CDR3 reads CASMGLASTDTQYF. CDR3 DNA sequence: TGTGCCAGTATGGGACTAGCGAGCACAGATACGCAGTATTTT.

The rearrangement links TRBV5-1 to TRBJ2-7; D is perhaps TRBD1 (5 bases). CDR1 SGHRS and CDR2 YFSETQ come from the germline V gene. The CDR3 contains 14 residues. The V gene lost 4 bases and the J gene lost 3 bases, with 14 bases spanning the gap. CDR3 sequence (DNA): TGCGCCAGCAGCCAGCAGGGTACCAGCTACGAGCAGTACTTC. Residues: CASSQQGTSYEQYF. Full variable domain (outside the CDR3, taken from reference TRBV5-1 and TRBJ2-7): KAGVTQTPRYLIKTRGQQVTLSCSPISGHRSVSWYQQTPGQGLQFLFEYFSETQRNKGNFPGRFSGRQFSNSRSEMNVSTLELGDSALYLCASSQQGTSYEQYFGPGTRLTVT.

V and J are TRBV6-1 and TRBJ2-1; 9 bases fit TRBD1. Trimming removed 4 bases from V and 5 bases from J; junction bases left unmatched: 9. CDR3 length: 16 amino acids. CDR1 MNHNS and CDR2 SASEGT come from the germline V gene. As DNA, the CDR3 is TGTGCCAGCAGTGTTCGTAGACAGGGGGTTAACAATGAGCAGTTCTTC. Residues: CASSVRRQGVNNEQFF.

This CDR3 is CASSYAGTPEQYF. The CDR3 bases are TGTGCCAGCAGTTATGCGGGAACCCCTGAGCAGTACTTC. The chain links TRBV6-1 to TRBJ2-7, with a tentative D call TRBD2 (6 bases). The germline V and J ends were trimmed by 5 bases and 7 bases, with 15 bases remaining between them. The CDR3 spans 13 residues. In germline, CDR1 is MNHNS, CDR2 SASEGT.

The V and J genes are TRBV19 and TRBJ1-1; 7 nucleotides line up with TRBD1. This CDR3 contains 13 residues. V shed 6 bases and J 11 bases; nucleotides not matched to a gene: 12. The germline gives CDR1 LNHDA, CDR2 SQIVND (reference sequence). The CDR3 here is CASRYGGGDAAFF. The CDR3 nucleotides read TGTGCCAGTAGATACGGAGGGGGCGATGCGGCTTTCTTT.

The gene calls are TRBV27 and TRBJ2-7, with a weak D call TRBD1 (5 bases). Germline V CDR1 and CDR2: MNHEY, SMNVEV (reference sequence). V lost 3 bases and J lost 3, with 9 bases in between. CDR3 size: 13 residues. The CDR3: CASSFGAYYEQYF. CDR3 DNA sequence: TGTGCCAGCAGTTTTGGGGCATACTACGAGCAGTACTTC.

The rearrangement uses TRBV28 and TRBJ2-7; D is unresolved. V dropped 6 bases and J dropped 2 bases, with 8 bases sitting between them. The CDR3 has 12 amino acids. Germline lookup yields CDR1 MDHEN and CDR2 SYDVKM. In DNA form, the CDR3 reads TGTGCCAGCAGCCCACCAACCTACGAGCAGTACTTC. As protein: CASSPPTYEQYF.

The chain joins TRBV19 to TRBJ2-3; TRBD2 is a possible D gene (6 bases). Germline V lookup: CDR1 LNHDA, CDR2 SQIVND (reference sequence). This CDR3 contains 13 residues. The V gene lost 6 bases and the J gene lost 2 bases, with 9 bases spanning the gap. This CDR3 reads CASRASATDTQYF. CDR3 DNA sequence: TGTGCCAGTAGGGCTAGCGCCACAGATACGCAGTATTTT.